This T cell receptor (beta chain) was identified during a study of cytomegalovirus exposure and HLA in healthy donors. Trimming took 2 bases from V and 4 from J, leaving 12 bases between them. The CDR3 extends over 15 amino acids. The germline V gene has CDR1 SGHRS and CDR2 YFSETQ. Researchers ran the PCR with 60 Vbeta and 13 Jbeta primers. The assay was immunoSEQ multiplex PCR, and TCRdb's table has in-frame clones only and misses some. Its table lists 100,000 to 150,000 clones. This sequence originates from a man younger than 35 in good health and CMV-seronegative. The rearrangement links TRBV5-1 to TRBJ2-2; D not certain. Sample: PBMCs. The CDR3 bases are TGCGCCAGCAGCTTTGCAACAGTAACCACCGGGGAGCTGTTTTTT. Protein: CASSFATVTTGELFF.